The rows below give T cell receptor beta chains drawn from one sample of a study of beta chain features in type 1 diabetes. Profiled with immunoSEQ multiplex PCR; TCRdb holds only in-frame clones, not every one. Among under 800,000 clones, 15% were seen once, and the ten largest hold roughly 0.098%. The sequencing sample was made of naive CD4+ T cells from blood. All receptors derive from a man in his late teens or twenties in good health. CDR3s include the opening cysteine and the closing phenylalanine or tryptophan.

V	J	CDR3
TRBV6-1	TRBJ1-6	CASSEQSYNSPLHF
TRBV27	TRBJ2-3	CASSKNRPKGTDTQYF
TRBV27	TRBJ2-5	CASSSAGQGASETQYF
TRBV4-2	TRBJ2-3	CASSQRTSGTDTQYF
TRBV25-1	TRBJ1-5	CASSAGGGWGNQPQHF
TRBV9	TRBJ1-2	CASSVGGDYGYTF
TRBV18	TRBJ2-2	CASSPPQVMNTGELFF
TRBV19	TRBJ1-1	CASSRHGDTEAFF
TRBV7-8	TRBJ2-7	CASSLETMPAYEQYF
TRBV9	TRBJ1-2	CASSGTPRRPYGYTF
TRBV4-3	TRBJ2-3	CASSRQDRSTDTQYF
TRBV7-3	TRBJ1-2	CASSLTHGTHYGYTF
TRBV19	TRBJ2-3	CAYRDRGCPDTQYF
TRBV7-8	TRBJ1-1	CASSPERNTEAFF
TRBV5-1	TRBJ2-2	CASSLPDRNTGELFF
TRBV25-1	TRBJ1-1	CASQGSRHNTEAFF
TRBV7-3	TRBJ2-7	CASSPGTRGYEQYF
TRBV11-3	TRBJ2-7	CASSFGQGGSYEQYF
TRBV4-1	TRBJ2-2	CASSQGTANTGELFF
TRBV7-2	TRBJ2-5	CASSLSGGETQYF
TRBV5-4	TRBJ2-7	CASSLGRGDEQYF
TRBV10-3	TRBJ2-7	CAISESPPSEQYF
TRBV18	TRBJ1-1	CASSSSLNTEAFF
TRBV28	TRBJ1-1	CASRAGTANTEAFF
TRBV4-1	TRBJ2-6	CASSQTGHLSGANVLTF
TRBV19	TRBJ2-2	CASSTLAGAGELFF
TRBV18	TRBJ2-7	CASSPIVIGQGSYEQYF
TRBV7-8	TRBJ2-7	CASSSPWHRGNEQYF
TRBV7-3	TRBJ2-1	CASSLSGAYNEQFF
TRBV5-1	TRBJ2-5	CASSLDRQETQYF
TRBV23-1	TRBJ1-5	CASSQRDRGGNQPQHF
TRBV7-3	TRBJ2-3	CASSGGRADTQYF
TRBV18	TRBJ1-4	CASSSGEKLFF
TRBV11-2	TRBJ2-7	CASSWSDTPYEQYF
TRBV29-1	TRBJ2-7	CSVAKTGTRTNYEQYF
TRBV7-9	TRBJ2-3	CASTSNTDTQYF